This is a list of T cell receptor beta chains from one sample in a study of cytomegalovirus exposure and HLA in healthy donors. Repertoires were generated with immunoSEQ multiplex PCR, while TCRdb's copy carries only in-frame clones and drops some. Its table lists around 150,000 clones. Sequencing input: PBMCs. Receptors originate from a middle-aged man in good health and CMV-seronegative. CDR3s include the opening cysteine and the closing phenylalanine or tryptophan. The D gene is left open where the match is weak.

TRBJ1-4 NA TRBV10-3 CAISESQNEKLFF TGTGCCATCAGTGAGTCCCAGAATGAAAAACTGTTTTTT
TRBJ2-1 NA TRBV15 CATSRQGGEGNEQFF TGTGCCACCAGTCGACAGGGAGGCGAGGGCAATGAGCAGTTCTTC
TRBJ2-2 TRBD1 TRBV27 CASSLSGGTGELFF TGTGCCAGCAGTTTGTCAGGGGGCACCGGGGAGCTGTTTTTT
TRBJ2-7 TRBD1 TRBV5-4 CASSLQGATYEQYF TGTGCCAGCAGCTTGCAGGGGGCCACCTACGAGCAGTACTTC
TRBJ2-5 NA TRBV4-1 CASSQGDTEVETQYF TGCGCCAGCAGCCAAGGGGACACGGAGGTGGAGACCCAGTACTTC
TRBJ1-1 NA TRBV11-2 CASHNTGPNTEAFF TGTGCCAGCCATAATACAGGGCCGAACACTGAAGCTTTCTTT
TRBJ2-5 TRBD2 TRBV5-1 CASSRAGDPWETQYF TGCGCCAGCAGCCGGGCGGGGGATCCCTGGGAGACCCAGTACTTC
TRBJ2-7 NA TRBV28 CASSLPLYEQYF TGTGCCAGCAGTTTACCGTTATACGAGCAGTACTTC
TRBJ1-1 NA TRBV9 CASSVTGNTEAFF TGTGCCAGCAGCGTTACAGGGAACACTGAAGCTTTCTTT
TRBJ1-2 NA TRBV10-2 CASSGRGKAEYGYTF TGCGCCAGCAGTGGTAGAGGAAAAGCCGAGTATGGCTACACCTTC
TRBJ2-7 NA TRBV5-1 CASSFDRSYEQYF TGCGCCAGCAGCTTTGACAGATCCTACGAGCAGTACTTC
TRBJ2-1 TRBD2 TRBV5-4 CASSLGLAGSYNEQFF TGTGCCAGCAGCTTGGGACTAGCGGGGAGTTACAATGAGCAGTTCTTC
TRBJ1-1 TRBD1 TRBV5-4 CASSQTGWDEAFF TGTGCCAGCAGCCAGACAGGGTGGGATGAAGCTTTCTTT
TRBJ1-1 NA TRBV6-1 CASRESGVLGGPTNTEAFF TGTGCCAGCAGGGAATCCGGGGTCTTAGGCGGACCTACGAACACTGAAGCTTTCTTT
TRBJ2-2 TRBD1 TRBV11-1 CASSSPRAGTGSLTGELFF TGTGCCAGCAGCTCACCCCGCGCCGGGACAGGGAGCCTCACCGGGGAGCTGTTTTTT
TRBJ1-1 NA TRBV5-6 CASSLYGPGLVNTEAFF TGTGCCAGCAGCTTGTACGGGCCAGGGCTAGTGAACACTGAAGCTTTCTTT
TRBJ2-2 NA TRBV9 CASRGGGDTGELFF TGTGCCAGCAGAGGAGGCGGGGACACCGGGGAGCTGTTTTTT
TRBJ1-6 NA TRBV5-6 CASSWAGLSSYNSPLHF TGTGCCAGCAGCTGGGCAGGGTTGAGCTCCTATAATTCACCCCTCCACTTT
TRBJ2-5 TRBD1 TRBV5-1 CASSHGDRGNQETQYF TGCGCCAGCAGCCACGGGGACAGGGGGAACCAAGAGACCCAGTACTTC
TRBJ1-2 TRBD1 TRBV19 CASSPDRARYGYTF TGTGCCAGTAGCCCGGACAGGGCGAGGTATGGCTACACCTTC
TRBJ2-7 NA TRBV6-5 CASSYGSAGHSYEQYF TGTGCCAGCAGTTATGGATCGGCAGGGCACTCCTACGAGCAGTACTTC
TRBJ2-1 NA TRBV20-1 CSARANEQFF TGCAGTGCTAGAGCGAATGAGCAGTTCTTC
TRBJ2-3 TRBD2 TRBV5-4 CASSFGGGGTDTQYF TGTGCCAGCAGCTTCGGCGGGGGGGGCACAGATACGCAGTATTTT
TRBJ1-2 NA TRBV4-3 CASSQDPGAGYGYTF TGCGCCAGCAGCCAAGACCCAGGGGCCGGGTATGGCTACACCTTC
TRBJ2-1 NA TRBV7-3 CASSLIGARSSYNEQFF TGTGCCAGCAGCTTAATAGGGGCCCGGAGCTCCTACAATGAGCAGTTCTTC
TRBJ2-7 TRBD1 TRBV27 CASRGDSSYEQYF TGTGCCAGCAGGGGGGACAGTTCCTACGAGCAGTACTTC
TRBJ1-4 TRBD1 TRBV6-5 CASSRDRVTEKLFF TGTGCCAGCAGTCGGGACAGGGTTACTGAAAAACTGTTTTTT
TRBJ2-7 NA TRBV7-9 CASSRRETNSYEQYF TGTGCCAGCAGCCGACGGGAAACTAACTCCTACGAGCAGTACTTC
TRBJ1-5 NA TRBV6-1 CASSDREHQPQHF TGTGCCAGCAGTGACAGGGAACATCAGCCCCAGCATTTT
TRBJ1-1 TRBD1 TRBV19 CASSPRTGGTEAFF TGTGCCAGTAGTCCTCGGACAGGGGGAACTGAAGCTTTCTTT
TRBJ1-1 NA TRBV4-1 CASSQVTVTEAFF TGCGCCAGCAGCCAAGTTACGGTCACTGAAGCTTTCTTT
TRBJ1-5 TRBD1 TRBV7-2 CASSFTGGNQPQHF TGTGCCAGCAGCTTTACAGGGGGCAATCAGCCCCAGCATTTT
TRBJ2-7 NA TRBV4-1 CASSQYLAPSSYEQYF TGCGCCAGCAGCCAATACCTAGCGCCGAGCTCCTACGAGCAGTACTTC
TRBJ1-6 NA TRBV6-4 CASSDSTNSPLHF TGTGCCAGCAGTGACTCGACAAATTCACCCCTCCACTTT
TRBJ2-3 NA TRBV4-2 CASSSLSSDTQYF TGTGCCAGCAGCTCGTTAAGCTCAGATACGCAGTATTTT
TRBJ2-2 NA TRBV11-1 CASSFQDSTGELFF TGTGCCAGCAGCTTTCAGGACAGTACCGGGGAGCTGTTTTTT
TRBJ2-7 TRBD1 TRBV10-3 CAISPGQSYEQYF TGTGCCATCAGTCCGGGACAGTCCTACGAGCAGTACTTC
TRBJ1-1 NA TRBV9 CASSVAYGSEAFF TGTGCCAGCAGCGTAGCCTACGGGAGTGAAGCTTTCTTT
TRBJ1-2 NA TRBV6-5 CASSPRVGSYGYTF TGTGCCAGCAGCCCCCGGGTGGGTAGCTATGGCTACACCTTC
TRBJ1-6 NA TRBV2 CASSLTLYNSPLHF TGTGCCAGCAGTTTGACATTGTATAATTCACCCCTCCACTTT
TRBJ1-1 NA TRBV5-1 CASKPLGGGGNTEAFF TGCGCCAGCAAACCGTTGGGTGGGGGCGGCAACACTGAAGCTTTCTTT
TRBJ2-7 TRBD1 TRBV7-9 CASSFRQGNEQYF TGTGCCAGCAGCTTCCGACAGGGGAACGAGCAGTACTTC
TRBJ1-6 NA TRBV4-3 CASSQGYTVVNSPLHF TGCGCCAGCAGCCAAGGATATACAGTTGTTAATTCACCCCTCCACTTT
TRBJ2-3 NA TRBV7-3 CASSRGQSPDTQYF TGTGCCAGCAGCCGAGGACAGTCCCCAGATACGCAGTATTTT
TRBJ2-2 TRBD2 TRBV7-3 CASSWGAGTNTGELFF TGTGCCAGCAGCTGGGGAGCGGGGACGAACACCGGGGAGCTGTTTTTT
TRBJ2-7 NA TRBV9 CASSVGQSNYEQYF TGTGCCAGCAGCGTAGGGCAGTCAAATTACGAGCAGTACTTC
TRBJ1-1 TRBD1 TRBV7-6 CASSIGSTGTHTEAFF TGTGCCAGCAGCATCGGATCGACAGGGACCCACACTGAAGCTTTCTTT
TRBJ1-2 TRBD1 TRBV19 CASSIKAQGSYGYTF TGTGCCAGTAGTATTAAGGCACAGGGGAGCTATGGCTACACCTTC
TRBJ1-2 NA TRBV7-9 CASSLDQRRNTF TGTGCCAGCAGCTTAGACCAGCGGAGGAACACCTTC
TRBJ2-3 NA TRBV10-2 CASSHTDTQYF TGCGCCAGCAGCCACACAGATACGCAGTATTTT
TRBJ1-5 NA TRBV9 CASSVGGFDQPQHF TGTGCCAGCAGCGTAGGCGGGTTTGATCAGCCCCAGCATTTT
TRBJ1-2 TRBD1 TRBV6-6 CASSYPLRGHDGYTF TGTGCCAGCAGTTACCCACTCAGGGGGCATGATGGCTACACCTTC
TRBJ1-2 NA TRBV18 CASSPSVRDYGGYTF TGTGCCAGCTCACCATCCGTACGGGACTATGGTGGCTACACCTTC
TRBJ2-6 NA TRBV4-3 CASSQDRGYGANVLTF TGCGCCAGCAGCCAAGATCGCGGGTATGGGGCCAACGTCCTGACTTTC